These 9 T cell receptor beta chains share one sample of origin, sequenced in a study of blood T cell repertoires in COVID-19. Generated by immunoSEQ multiplex PCR, the TCRdb table keeps only in-frame clones and is missing some. The sample includes around 160,000 clones, over 75% of them seen just once. Sequencing used peripheral blood. These TCRs come from a man aged 18 to 30 with COVID-19, enrolled during active disease.

This chain links TRBV4-3 with TRBJ1-2; no reliable D call. CDR3 size: 15 residues. The germline V gene encodes CDR1 LGHNA and CDR2 YSLEER. V lost 1 base and J 4 bases, leaving 13 bases between the germline ends. The DNA for the CDR3 is TGCGCCAGCAGCCAAGGCGGCTCGCGGAGCTATGGCTACACCTTC. It specifies CASSQGGSRSYGYTF.

The chain has TRBV4-2 and TRBJ2-1, with no clear D. V gave up 4 bases and J gave up 8 bases, with 9 bases separating them. Germline V gives CDR1 LGHNA, CDR2 YNFKEQ. The CDR3 spans 12 residues. The CDR3 region has the DNA TGTGCCAGCAGCCCTATCAATGATGAGCAGTTCTTC. Protein: CASSPINDEQFF.

This clone was picked up one time. The chain couples TRBV30 to TRBJ2-7; D might be TRBD1 (5 bases). The V end lost 5 bases, the J end lost 3 bases, and 8 bases lay between the germline ends. CDR1 and CDR2 from the germline V gene are GTSNPN and SVGIG (reference sequence). CDR3 length equals 11 residues. For the CDR3, the DNA is TGTGCCTGGTCAACAGGCTACGAGCAGTACTTC. Translated: CAWSTGYEQYF.

The chain recombines TRBV18 with TRBJ1-1; TRBD1 matches 7 bases. Per germline, CDR1 KGHSH and CDR2 LQKENI. The CDR3 has 13 amino acids. Trimming took 8 bases from V and 3 from J; bases not matched to a gene: 6. CDR3 DNA: TGTGCCAGCCAACAGGGGTTCGACACTGAAGCTTTCTTT. Translating it yields CASQQGFDTEAFF.

CDR3 in amino acids: CASSLFPRLAGDRPSTDTQYF. CDR3 coding DNA: TGTGCCAGCAGTTTATTCCCCCGACTAGCGGGAGACCGCCCCAGCACAGATACGCAGTATTTT. The gene calls are TRBV27 and TRBJ2-3; 12 positions agree with TRBD2. This CDR3 has 21 residues. V dropped 1 base and J dropped 0; count of bases not matched to a gene: 14. The germline CDR1 and CDR2 sequences are MNHEY and SMNVEV (reference sequence).

The V call is TRBV7-9, the J call TRBJ2-3; 12 bases align to TRBD2. The CDR3 spans 14 residues. J was trimmed by 9 bases and V by 5 bases; bases with no gene match: 6. From germline, CDR1 is SEHNR and CDR2 FQNEAQ (reference sequence). The CDR3 DNA reads as TGTGCCAGCAGCCGTCTAGCGGGAGGGGAAACGCAGTATTTT. This sequence encodes CASSRLAGGETQYF.

This chain connects TRBV27 to TRBJ2-4; TRBD2 aligns across 10 bases. The junction had 8 bases not matched to a gene; V was cut back by 9 bases and J by 0 bases. The germline CDR1 and CDR2 sequences are MNHEY and SMNVEV (reference sequence). The CDR3 length is 16 residues. The CDR3 DNA follows: TGTGCCAGAGGAGGGACTAGCGTCTTAGCCAAAAACATTCAGTACTTC. Translating gives CARGGTSVLAKNIQYF.

The chain couples TRBV21-1 to TRBJ2-7; TRBD1 is the table's D call, not checked against the DNA. TRBV21-1 is given as a pseudogene. The CDR3 covers 16 residues. The CDR3 loop reads CASSKLGGQETYEQYF. The CDR3 nucleotides read TGTGCCAGCAGCAAACTAGGCGGACAGGAGACCTACGAGCAGTACTTC.

CDR3 DNA: TGCGCCAGCAGCTTTGGACTAGCGGGAGGGCTACTGGATACGCAGTATTTT. Protein sequence: CASSFGLAGGLLDTQYF. This chain connects TRBV5-1 to TRBJ2-3, with 15 positions matching TRBD2. V dropped 2 bases and J dropped 6; count of bases not matched to a gene: 7. This CDR3 has 17 residues. CDR1 SGHRS and CDR2 YFSETQ come from the germline V gene. Combining the CDR3 with reference TRBV5-1 and TRBJ2-3 gives the whole variable domain KAGVTQTPRYLIKTRGQQVTLSCSPISGHRSVSWYQQTPGQGLQFLFEYFSETQRNKGNFPGRFSGRQFSNSRSEMNVSTLELGDSALYLCASSFGLAGGLLDTQYFGPGTRLTVL.